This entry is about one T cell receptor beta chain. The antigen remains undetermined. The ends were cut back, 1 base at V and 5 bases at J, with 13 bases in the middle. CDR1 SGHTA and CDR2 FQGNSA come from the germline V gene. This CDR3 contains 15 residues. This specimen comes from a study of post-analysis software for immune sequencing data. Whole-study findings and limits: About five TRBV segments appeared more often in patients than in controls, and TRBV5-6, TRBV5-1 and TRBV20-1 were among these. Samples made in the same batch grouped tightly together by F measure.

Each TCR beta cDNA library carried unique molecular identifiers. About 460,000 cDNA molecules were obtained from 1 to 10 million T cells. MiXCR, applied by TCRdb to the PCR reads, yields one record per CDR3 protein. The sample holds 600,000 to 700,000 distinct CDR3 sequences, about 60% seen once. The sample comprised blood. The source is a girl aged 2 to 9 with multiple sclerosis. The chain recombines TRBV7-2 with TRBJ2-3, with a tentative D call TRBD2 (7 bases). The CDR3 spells CASSLVAGAVDTQYF. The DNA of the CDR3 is TGTGCCAGCAGCTTAGTGGCGGGGGCGGTAGATACGCAGTATTTT.